The 4 T cell receptor beta chains presented below share a single source sample, sequenced in a study of cytomegalovirus exposure and HLA in healthy donors. PCR was performed using 60 Vbeta and 13 Jbeta primers. Assay used: immunoSEQ multiplex PCR; TCRdb lists only in-frame clones, some missing. Among roughly 100,000 clones, approximately 75% were seen once, and the ten largest hold approximately 2%. Sequencing was done on a sample of PBMCs. The receptors here all came from a woman aged 40 to 50 in good health and CMV-seronegative.

Turning to this clone: An end of the junction differs from the germline gene, which may be a read error. V is TRBV7-9 and J is TRBJ2-5; D is possibly TRBD2 (6 bases). CDR1 SEHNR and CDR2 FQNEAQ come from the germline V gene (reference sequence). This CDR3 has 15 amino acids. The CDR3 region has the DNA TGTTCCAGCAGCTTAGTACCCGGGGGTCTCCAGACCCAGTACTTC. Translating gives CSSSLVPGGLQTQYF.

The CDR3 DNA follows: TGTGCCAGCGCCAACAGGGGCACTGAAGCTTTCTTT. Its translation: CASANRGTEAFF. The V and J genes are TRBV19 and TRBJ1-1; 7 bases fit TRBD1. V lost 9 bases, J lost 4 bases, and 5 bases stayed unmatched. This CDR3 comprises 12 residues. CDR1 is LNHDA, CDR2 SQIVND, per germline (reference sequence).

Only a few counts were recorded for this clone. CDR3 loop: CASTRLAGGPNEQYF. CDR3 sequence (DNA): TGTGCCAGCACCCGACTAGCGGGAGGGCCGAACGAGCAGTACTTC. The chain carries TRBV2 and TRBJ2-7; 14 nucleotides agree with TRBD2. J was trimmed by 5 bases and V by 7 bases; bases with no gene match: 7. Germline V lookup: CDR1 SNHLY, CDR2 FYNNEI. This CDR3 is built from 15 residues.

The V gene is TRBV6-5, the J gene TRBJ1-1, with unresolved D. CDR1 is MNHEY and CDR2 is SVGAGI in the germline V gene. V lost 0 bases, J lost 7 bases, and 12 bases lay in between. This CDR3 spans 14 amino acids. CDR3 sequence: CASSYSTGKVEAFF. DNA of the CDR3: TGTGCCAGCAGTTACTCGACCGGGAAGGTTGAAGCTTTCTTT.